The clone carrying this T cell receptor (beta chain) occurred many times. V lost 5 bases, J lost 1 base, and 5 bases stayed unmatched. This CDR3 contains 15 residues. Germline V gene sequence: CDR1 SQVTM, CDR2 ANQGSEA. Unique molecular identifiers featured in how the TCRbeta library was prepared. From the PCR reads, TCRdb called clonotypes with MiXCR, one entry per CDR3 protein. The table includes approximately 500,000 distinct CDR3 sequences, approximately 10% detected once. This specimen belongs to a study of T-cell reconstitution after alpha-beta-depleted transplantation in children. The gene calls are TRBV29-1 and TRBJ2-3; 11 bases line up with TRBD2. Specimen: PBMCs, collected before TCRalphabeta/CD19-depleted stem cell transplant. The sequence was collected from a child aged 2-15 years with inherited bone marrow failure, due to receive a stem cell transplant. This CDR3 reads CSVRLAGRRTDTQYF. CDR3 DNA: TGCAGCGTTCGACTAGCGGGACGACGCACAGATACGCAGTATTTT.